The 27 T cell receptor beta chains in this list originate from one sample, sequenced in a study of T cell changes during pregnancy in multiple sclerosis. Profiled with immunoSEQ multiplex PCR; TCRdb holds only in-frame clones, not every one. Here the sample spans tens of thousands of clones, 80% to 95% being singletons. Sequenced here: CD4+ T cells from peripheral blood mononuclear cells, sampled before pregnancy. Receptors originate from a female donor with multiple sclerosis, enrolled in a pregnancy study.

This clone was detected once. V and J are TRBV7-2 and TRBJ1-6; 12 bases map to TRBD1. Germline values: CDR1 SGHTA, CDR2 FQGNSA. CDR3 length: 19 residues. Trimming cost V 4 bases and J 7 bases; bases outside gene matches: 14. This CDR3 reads CASSSRRDRGLRRNSPLHF. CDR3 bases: TGTGCCAGCAGCTCAAGGAGGGACAGGGGGCTGAGGAGGAATTCACCCCTCCACTTT.

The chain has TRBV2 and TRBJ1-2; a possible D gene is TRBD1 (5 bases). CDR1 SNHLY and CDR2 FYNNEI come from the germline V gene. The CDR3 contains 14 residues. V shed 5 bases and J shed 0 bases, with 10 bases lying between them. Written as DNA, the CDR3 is TGTGCCAGCAGTCGGCGGGGGGCTAACTATGGCTACACCTTC. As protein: CASSRRGANYGYTF.

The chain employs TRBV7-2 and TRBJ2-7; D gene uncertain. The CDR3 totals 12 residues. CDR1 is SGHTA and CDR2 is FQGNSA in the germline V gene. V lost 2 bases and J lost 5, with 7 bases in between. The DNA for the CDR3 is TGTGCCAGCAGCTTAATCGGAGACGAGCAGTACTTC. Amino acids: CASSLIGDEQYF.

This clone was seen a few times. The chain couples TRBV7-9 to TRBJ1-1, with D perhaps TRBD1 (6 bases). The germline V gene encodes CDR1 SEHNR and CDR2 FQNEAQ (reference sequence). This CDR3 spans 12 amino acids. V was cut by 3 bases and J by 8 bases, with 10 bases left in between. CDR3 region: CASSFGQTEAFF. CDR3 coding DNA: TGTGCCAGCAGCTTTGGACAGACCGAAGCTTTCTTT.

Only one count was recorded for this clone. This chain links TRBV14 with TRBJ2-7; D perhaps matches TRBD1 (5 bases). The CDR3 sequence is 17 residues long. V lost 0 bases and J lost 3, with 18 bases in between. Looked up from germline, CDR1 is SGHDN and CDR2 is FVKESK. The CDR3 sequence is CASSQDQGRVVVYEQYF. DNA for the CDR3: TGTGCCAGCAGCCAAGATCAAGGCAGGGTTGTTGTCTACGAGCAGTACTTC.

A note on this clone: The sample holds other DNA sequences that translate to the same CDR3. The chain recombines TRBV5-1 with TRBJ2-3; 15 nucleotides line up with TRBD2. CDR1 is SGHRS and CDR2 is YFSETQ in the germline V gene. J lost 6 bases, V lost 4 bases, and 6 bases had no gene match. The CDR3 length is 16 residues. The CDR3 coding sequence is TGCGCCAGCAGCCCGGGACTAGCGGGGGGTCGGGATACGCAGTATTTT. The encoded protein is CASSPGLAGGRDTQYF.

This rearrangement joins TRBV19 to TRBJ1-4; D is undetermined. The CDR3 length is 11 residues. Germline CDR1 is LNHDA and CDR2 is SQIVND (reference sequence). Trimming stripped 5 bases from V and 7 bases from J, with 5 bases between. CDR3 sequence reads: CASSLFEKLFF. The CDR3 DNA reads TGTGCCAGTAGTCTGTTTGAAAAACTGTTTTTT.

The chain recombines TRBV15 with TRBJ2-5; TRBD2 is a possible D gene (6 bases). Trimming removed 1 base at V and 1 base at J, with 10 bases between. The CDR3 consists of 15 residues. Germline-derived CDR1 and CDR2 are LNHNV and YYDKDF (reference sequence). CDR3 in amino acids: CATSRGGTFQETQYF. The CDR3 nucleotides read TGTGCCACCAGCAGAGGCGGGACTTTCCAAGAGACCCAGTACTTC.

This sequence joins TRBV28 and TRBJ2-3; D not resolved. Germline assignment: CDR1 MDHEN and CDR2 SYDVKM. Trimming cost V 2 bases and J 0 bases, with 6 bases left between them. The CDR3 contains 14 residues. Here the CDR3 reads CASSLALSTDTQYF. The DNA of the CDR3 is TGTGCCAGCAGTTTAGCGCTCAGCACAGATACGCAGTATTTT. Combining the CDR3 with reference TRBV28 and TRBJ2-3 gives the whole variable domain DVKVTQSSRYLVKRTGEKVFLECVQDMDHENMFWYRQDPGLGLRLIYFSYDVKMKEKGDIPEGYSVSREKKERFSLILESASTNQTSMYLCASSLALSTDTQYFGPGTRLTVL.

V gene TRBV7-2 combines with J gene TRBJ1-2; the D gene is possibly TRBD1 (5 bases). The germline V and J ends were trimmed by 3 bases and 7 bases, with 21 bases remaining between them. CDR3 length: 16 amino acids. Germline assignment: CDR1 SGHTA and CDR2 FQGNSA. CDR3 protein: CASSLGGVVGLTGYTF. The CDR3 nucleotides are TGTGCCAGCAGCTTGGGGGGAGTGGTGGGGTTAACTGGCTACACCTTC.

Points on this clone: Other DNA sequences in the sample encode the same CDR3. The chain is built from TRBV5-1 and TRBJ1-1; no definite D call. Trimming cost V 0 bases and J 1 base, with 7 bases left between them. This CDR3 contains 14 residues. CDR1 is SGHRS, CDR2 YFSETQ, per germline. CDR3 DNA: TGCGCCAGCAGCTTGGCCGGAGGGAACACTGAAGCTTTCTTT. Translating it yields CASSLAGGNTEAFF.

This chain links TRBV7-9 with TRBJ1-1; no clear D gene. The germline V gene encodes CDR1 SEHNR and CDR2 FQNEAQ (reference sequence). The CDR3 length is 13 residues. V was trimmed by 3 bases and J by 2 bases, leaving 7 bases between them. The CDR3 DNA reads TGTGCCAGCAGCTTGGGGAGTAACACTGAAGCTTTCTTT. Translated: CASSLGSNTEAFF. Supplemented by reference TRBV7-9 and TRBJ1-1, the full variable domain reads DTGVSQNPRHKITKRGQNVTFRCDPISEHNRLYWYRQTLGQGPEFLTYFQNEAQLEKSRLLSDRFSAERPKGSFSTLEIQRTEQGDSAMYLCASSLGSNTEAFFGQGTRLTVV.

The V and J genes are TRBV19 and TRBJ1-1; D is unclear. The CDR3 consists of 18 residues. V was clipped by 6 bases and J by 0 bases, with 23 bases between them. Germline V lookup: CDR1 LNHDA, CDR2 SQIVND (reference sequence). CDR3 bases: TGTGCCAGTAGCTCAAAGCCCTTGGAGTGGATCTTGAACACTGAAGCTTTCTTT. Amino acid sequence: CASSSKPLEWILNTEAFF.

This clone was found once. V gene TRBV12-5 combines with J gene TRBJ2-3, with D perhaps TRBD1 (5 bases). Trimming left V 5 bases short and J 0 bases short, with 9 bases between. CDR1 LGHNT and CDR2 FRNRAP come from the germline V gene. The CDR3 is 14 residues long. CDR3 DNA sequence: TGTGCTAGTGGTCTCGGACAAAGCACAGATACGCAGTATTTT. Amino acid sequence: CASGLGQSTDTQYF.

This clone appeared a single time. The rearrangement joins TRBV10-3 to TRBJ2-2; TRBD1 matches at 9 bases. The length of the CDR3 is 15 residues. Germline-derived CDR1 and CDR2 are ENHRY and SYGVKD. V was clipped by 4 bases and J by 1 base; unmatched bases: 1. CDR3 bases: TGTGCCATCAGTGCGGGACAGGGGAACACCGGGGAGCTGTTTTTT. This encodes CAISAGQGNTGELFF.

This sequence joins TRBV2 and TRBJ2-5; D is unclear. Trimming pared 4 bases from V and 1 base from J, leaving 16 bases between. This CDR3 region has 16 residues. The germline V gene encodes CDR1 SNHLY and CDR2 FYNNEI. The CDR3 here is CASSVGLGRRQETQYF. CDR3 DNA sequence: TGTGCCAGCAGTGTGGGTCTGGGCAGACGCCAAGAGACCCAGTACTTC.

This chain's CDR3 is CASSFGRGPDNEKLFF. CDR3 nucleotide sequence: TGTGCCAGCAGCTTTGGCCGCGGGCCTGATAATGAAAAACTGTTTTTT. The chain joins TRBV5-8 to TRBJ1-4, with unresolved D. Germline CDR1 and CDR2: SGHTS and YDEGEE. The CDR3 runs 16 residues. The germline V and J ends were trimmed by 2 bases and 4 bases, with 15 bases remaining between them.

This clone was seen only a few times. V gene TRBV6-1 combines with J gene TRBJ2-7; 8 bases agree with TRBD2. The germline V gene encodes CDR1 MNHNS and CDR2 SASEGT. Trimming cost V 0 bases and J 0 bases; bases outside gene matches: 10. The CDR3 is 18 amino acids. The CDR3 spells CASSEARAAGVSSYEQYF. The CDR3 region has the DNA TGTGCCAGCAGTGAAGCGCGGGCAGCGGGGGTTAGCTCCTACGAGCAGTACTTC.

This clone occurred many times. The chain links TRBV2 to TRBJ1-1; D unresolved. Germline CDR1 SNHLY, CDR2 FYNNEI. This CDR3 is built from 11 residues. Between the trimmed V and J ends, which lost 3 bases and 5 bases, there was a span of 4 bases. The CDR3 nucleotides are TGTGCCAGCAGTGATTATACTGAAGCTTTCTTT. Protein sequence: CASSDYTEAFF.

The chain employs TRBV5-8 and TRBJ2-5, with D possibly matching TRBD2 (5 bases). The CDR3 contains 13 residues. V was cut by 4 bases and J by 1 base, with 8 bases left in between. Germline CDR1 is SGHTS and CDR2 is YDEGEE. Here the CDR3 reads CASSRDFQETQYF. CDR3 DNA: TGTGCCAGCAGCCGGGATTTCCAAGAGACCCAGTACTTC.

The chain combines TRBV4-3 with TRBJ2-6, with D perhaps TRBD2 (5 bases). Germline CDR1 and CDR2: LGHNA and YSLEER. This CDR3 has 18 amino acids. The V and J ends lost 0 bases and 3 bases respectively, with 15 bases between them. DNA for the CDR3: TGCGCCAGCAGCCAAGAGGCATGGCGGGTAGGTGGGGCCAACGTCCTGACTTTC. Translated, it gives CASSQEAWRVGGANVLTF.

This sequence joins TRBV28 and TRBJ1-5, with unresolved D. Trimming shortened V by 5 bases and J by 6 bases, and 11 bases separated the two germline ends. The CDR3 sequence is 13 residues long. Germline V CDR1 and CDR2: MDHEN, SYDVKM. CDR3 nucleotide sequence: TGTGCCAGCAGTAAGTCTTTGGCTCAGCCCCAGCATTTT. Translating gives CASSKSLAQPQHF.

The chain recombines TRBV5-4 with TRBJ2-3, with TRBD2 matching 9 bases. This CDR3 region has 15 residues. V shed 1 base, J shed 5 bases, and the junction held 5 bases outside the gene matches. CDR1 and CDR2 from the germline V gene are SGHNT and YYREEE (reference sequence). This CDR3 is CASSLYSGGGDTQYF. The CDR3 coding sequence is TGTGCCAGCAGCTTGTATAGCGGGGGAGGAGATACGCAGTATTTT.

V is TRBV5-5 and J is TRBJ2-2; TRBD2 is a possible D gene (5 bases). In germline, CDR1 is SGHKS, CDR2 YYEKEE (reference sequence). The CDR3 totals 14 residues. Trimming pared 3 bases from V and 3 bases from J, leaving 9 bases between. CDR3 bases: TGTGCCAGCAGCTCCGCGAGGGACACCGGGGAGCTGTTTTTT. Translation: CASSSARDTGELFF.

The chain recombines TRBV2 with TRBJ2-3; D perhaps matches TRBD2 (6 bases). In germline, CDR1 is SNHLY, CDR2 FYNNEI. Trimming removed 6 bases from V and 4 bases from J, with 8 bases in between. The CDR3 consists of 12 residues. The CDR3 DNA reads TGTGCCAGCAGGCGGGGATCAGATACGCAGTATTTT. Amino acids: CASRRGSDTQYF. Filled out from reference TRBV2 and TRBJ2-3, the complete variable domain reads EPEVTQTPSHQVTQMGQEVILRCVPISNHLYFYWYRQILGQKVEFLVSFYNNEISEKSEIFDDQFSVERPDGSNFTLKIRSTKLEDSAMYFCASRRGSDTQYFGPGTRLTVL.

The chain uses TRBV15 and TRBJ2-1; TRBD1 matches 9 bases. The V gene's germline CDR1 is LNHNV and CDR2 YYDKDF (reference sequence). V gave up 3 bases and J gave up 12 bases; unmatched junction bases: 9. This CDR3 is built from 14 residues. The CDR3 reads CATSREGQGLSQFF. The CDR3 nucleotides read TGTGCCACCAGCAGGGAGGGACAGGGTCTCTCGCAGTTCTTC.

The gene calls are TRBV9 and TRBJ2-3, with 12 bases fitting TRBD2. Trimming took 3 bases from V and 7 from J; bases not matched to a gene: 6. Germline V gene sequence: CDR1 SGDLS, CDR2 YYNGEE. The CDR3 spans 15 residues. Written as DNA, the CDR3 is TGTGCCAGCAGCGGATCTAGCGGGGGGGCATATACGCAGTATTTT. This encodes CASSGSSGGAYTQYF.